This T cell receptor beta chain originates from a study of cytomegalovirus exposure and HLA in healthy donors. Study information: Earlier work reported 117 million unique TCR beta sequences from approximately 180 million T cells.

Study-level points and caveats: The likely explanation for a cluster of highly shared sequence variants was sequencing artifact. Most sequenced TCRs were rare (though some public TCRs occurred in many donors).

The CDR3 sequence is 13 residues long. Trimming removed 3 bases from V and 4 bases from J, with 9 bases in between. CDR1 is KGHSH, CDR2 LQKENI, per germline. Remarks on this clone: Its antigen is not identified.

The study ran its PCR with 60 Vbeta and 13 Jbeta primers. Assay: immunoSEQ multiplex PCR; the TCRdb copy retains only in-frame clones and omits some. This repertoire shows roughly 190,000 clones, about 83% found once; its top ten account for roughly 10%. The receptor's source is a woman between 45 and 65 years old in good health and CMV-seropositive. This chain uses TRBV18 with TRBJ1-2; D remains unclear. Sample: PBMCs. The CDR3 nucleotides are TGTGCCAGCTCACCCACCCTTAGCTATGGCTACACCTTC. It encodes CASSPTLSYGYTF.